This T cell receptor beta chain was identified in a study of T cells in Graves' hyperthyroidism and ophthalmopathy. Deletions cut 4 bases from V and 10 bases from J, with 14 bases between. The V gene's germline CDR1 is SGHDN and CDR2 FVKESK. CDR3 size: 13 residues. Amplification of TCR beta CDR3 regions used RNA as the template. In the first-round RT-PCR of the TCR CDR3, the HTBI primer set was used. TCRdb ran MiXCR on the multiplex PCR reads and lists one entry per CDR3 protein. The sample has about 320,000 distinct CDR3 sequences, around 17% seen once. The receptor comes from a man aged 25 to 45 with Graves' hyperthyroidism. The material sequenced was blood. The rearrangement links TRBV14 to TRBJ2-1, with D possibly being TRBD1 (5 bases). The CDR3: CASSRRGLPEQFF. Written as DNA, the CDR3 is TGTGCCAGCAGCCGAAGGGGTCTACCAGAGCAGTTCTTC.